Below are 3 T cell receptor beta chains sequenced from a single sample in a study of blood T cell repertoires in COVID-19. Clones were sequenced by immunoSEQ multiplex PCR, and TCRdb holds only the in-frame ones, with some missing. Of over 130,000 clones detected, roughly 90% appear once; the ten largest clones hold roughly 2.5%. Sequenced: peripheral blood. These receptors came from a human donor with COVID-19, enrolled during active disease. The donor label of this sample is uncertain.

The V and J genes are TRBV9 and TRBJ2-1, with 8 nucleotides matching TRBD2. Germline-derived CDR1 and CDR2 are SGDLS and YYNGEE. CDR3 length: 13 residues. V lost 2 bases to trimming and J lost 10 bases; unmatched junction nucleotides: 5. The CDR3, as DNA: TGTGCCAGCAGCGTTGATAGCGGGGCCGAGCAGTTCTTC. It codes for CASSVDSGAEQFF.

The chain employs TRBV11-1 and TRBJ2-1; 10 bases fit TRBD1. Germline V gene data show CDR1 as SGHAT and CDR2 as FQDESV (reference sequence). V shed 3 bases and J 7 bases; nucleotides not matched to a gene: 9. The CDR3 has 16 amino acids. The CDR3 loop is CASSLAVDRGWNEQFF. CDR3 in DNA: TGTGCCAGCAGCTTGGCTGTGGACAGGGGGTGGAATGAGCAGTTCTTC.

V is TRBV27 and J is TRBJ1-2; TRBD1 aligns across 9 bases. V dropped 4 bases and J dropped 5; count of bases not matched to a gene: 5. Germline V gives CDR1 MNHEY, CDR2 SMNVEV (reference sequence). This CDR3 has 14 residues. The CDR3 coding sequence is TGTGCCAGCAGTTCGGGACAGGGAGTATATGGCTACACCTTC. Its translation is CASSSGQGVYGYTF.